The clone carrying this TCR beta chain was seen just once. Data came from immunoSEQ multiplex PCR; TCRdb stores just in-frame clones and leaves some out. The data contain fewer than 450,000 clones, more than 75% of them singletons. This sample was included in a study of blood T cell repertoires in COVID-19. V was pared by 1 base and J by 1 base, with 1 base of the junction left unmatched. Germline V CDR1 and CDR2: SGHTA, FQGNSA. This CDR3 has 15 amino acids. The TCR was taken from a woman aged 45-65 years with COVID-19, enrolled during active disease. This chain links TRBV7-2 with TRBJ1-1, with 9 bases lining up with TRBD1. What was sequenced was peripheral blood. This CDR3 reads CASSLVDRGNTEAFF. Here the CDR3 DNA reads TGTGCCAGCAGCTTAGTGGACAGGGGGAACACTGAAGCTTTCTTT. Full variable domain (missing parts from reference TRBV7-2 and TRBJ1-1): GAGVSQSPSNKVTEKGKDVELRCDPISGHTALYWYRQSLGQGLEFLIYFQGNSAPDKSGLPSDRFSAERTGGSVSTLTIQRTQQEDSAVYLCASSLVDRGNTEAFFGQGTRLTVV.